The sample holds many counts of the clone carrying this TCR beta chain. The germline gives CDR1 SGHRS, CDR2 YFSETQ. Trimming stripped 0 bases from V and 1 base from J, with 8 bases between. The CDR3 loop spans 14 amino acids. This entry belongs to a study of early T cells in non-severe SARS-CoV-2 infection. Unique molecular identifiers (one per individual cDNA molecule) were attached. TCRdb independently ran MiXCR on the 5' RACE reads; one entry per CDR3 protein. In the table there are 35,000 to 50,000 distinct CDR3 sequences, approximately 6% of which are singletons. This clonotype was sampled from an adult who was a healthcare worker with PCR-confirmed SARS-CoV-2 infection or an uninfected control (not recorded which). The chain is built from TRBV5-1 and TRBJ2-7; no reliable D call. The sequencing sample was made of whole blood. The CDR3 DNA follows: TGCGCCAGCAGCTTGGATCGCGAGTCCTACGAGCAGTACTTC. This sequence encodes CASSLDRESYEQYF.